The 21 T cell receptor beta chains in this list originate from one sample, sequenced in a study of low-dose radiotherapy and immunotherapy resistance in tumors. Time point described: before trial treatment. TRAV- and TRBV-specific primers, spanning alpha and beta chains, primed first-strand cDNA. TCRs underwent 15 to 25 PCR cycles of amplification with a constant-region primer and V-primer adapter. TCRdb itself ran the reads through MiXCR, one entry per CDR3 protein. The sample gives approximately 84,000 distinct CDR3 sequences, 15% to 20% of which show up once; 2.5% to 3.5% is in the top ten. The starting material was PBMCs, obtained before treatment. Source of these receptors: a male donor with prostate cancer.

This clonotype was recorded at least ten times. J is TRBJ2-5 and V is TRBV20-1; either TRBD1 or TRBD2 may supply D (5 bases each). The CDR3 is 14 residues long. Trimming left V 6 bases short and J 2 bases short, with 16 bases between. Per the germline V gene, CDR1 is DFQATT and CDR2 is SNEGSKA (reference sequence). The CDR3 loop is CSAPTPGRQETQYF. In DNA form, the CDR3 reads TGCAGTGCACCCACTCCGGGGCGACAAGAGACCCAGTACTTC.

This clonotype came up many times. Here the CDR3 reads CAAHPGGRVSYEQYF. CDR3 nucleotides: TGTGCCGCACATCCCGGGGGCAGGGTCTCCTACGAGCAGTACTTC. The chain is built from TRBV24-1 and TRBJ2-7; D possibly matches TRBD1 or TRBD2 (6 bases each). Germline assignment: CDR1 KGHDR and CDR2 SFDVKD. V was trimmed by 12 bases and J by 0 bases, leaving 20 bases between them. The CDR3 is made up of 15 amino acids.

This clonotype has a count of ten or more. The CDR3 bases are TGTGCCAGCAGATTACAGGGGCCCAAGAGGGAAAAACTGTTTTTT. This codes for CASRLQGPKREKLFF. The chain has TRBV12-3 or TRBV12-4 and TRBJ1-4; 7 bases align to TRBD1. The V segment lost 6 bases and the J segment 8 bases; nucleotides outside the gene matches: 12. The CDR3 is made up of 15 amino acids.

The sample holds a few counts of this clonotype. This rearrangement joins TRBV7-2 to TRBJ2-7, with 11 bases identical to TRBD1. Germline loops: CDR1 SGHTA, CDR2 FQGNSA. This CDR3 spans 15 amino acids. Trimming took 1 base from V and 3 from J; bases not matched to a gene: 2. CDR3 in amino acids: CASSLGTGGNYEQYF. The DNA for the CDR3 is TGTGCCAGCAGCTTAGGGACAGGGGGCAACTACGAGCAGTACTTC.

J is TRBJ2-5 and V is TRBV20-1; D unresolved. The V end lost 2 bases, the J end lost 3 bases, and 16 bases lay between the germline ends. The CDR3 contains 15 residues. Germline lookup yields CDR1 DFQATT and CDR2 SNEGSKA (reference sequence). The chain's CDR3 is CSARPDARGEETQYF. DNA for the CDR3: TGCAGTGCTAGACCAGACGCACGAGGAGAAGAGACCCAGTACTTC.

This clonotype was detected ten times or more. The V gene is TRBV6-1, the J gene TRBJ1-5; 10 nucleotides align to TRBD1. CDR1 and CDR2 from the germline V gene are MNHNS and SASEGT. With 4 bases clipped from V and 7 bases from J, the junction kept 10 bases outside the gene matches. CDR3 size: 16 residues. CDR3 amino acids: CASSAPPGQGYQPQHF. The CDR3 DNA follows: TGTGCCAGCAGTGCTCCCCCGGGACAGGGGTACCAGCCCCAGCATTTT.

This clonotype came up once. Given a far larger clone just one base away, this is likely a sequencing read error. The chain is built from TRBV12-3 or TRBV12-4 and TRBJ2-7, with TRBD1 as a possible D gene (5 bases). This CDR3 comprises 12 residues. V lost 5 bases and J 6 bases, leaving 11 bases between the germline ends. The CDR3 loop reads CASSRGKGEQYF. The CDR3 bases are TGTGCCAGCAGTAGGGGAAAGGGCGAGCAGTACTTC.

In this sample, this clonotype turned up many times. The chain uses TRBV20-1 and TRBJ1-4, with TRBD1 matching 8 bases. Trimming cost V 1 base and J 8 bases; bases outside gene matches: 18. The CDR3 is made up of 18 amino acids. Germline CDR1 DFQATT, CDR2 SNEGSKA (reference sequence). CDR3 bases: TGCAGTGCTAGAGTGGTAGGCGATGGAACAGGGGGTGGCGAAAAACTGTTTTTT. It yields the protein CSARVVGDGTGGGEKLFF.

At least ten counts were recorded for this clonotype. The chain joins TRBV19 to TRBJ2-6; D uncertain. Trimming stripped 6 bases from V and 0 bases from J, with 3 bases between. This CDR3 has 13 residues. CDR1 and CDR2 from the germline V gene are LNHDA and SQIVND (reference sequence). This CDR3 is CASRTSGANVLTF. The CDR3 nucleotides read TGTGCCAGTAGAACCTCTGGGGCCAACGTCCTGACTTTC.

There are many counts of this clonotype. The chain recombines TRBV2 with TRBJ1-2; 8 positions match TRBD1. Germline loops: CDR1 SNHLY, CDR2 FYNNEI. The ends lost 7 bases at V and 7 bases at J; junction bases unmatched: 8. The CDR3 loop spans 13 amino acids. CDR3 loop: CASKAGQVAGYTF. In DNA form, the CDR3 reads TGTGCCAGCAAGGCGGGACAGGTCGCTGGCTACACCTTC.

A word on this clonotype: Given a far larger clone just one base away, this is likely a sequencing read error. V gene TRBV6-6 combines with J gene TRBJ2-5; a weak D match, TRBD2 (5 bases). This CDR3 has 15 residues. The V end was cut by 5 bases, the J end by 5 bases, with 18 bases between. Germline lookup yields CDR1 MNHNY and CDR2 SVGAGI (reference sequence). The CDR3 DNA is TGTGCCAGCAGTGAATCACCCACTAGGCCCGAGACCCAGTACTTC. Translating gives CASSESPTRPETQYF.

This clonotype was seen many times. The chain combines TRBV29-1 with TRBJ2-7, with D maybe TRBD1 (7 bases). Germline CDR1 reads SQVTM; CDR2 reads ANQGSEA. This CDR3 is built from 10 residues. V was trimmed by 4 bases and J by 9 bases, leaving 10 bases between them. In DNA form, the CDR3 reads TGCAGCGTTGGACAGGGAGGGCAGTACTTC. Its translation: CSVGQGGQYF.

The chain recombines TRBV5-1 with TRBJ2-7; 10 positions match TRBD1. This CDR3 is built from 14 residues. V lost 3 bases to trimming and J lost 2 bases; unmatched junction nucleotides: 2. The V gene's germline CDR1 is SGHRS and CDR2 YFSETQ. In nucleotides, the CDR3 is TGCGCCAGCAGCTCCGGACAGGGGGCCTACGAGCAGTACTTC. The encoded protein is CASSSGQGAYEQYF.

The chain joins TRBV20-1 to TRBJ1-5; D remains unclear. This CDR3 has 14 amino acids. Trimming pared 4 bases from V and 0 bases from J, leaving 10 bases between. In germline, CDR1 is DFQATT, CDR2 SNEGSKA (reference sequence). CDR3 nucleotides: TGCAGTGCTACGACGGGTAGTAGCAATCAGCCCCAGCATTTT. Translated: CSATTGSSNQPQHF.

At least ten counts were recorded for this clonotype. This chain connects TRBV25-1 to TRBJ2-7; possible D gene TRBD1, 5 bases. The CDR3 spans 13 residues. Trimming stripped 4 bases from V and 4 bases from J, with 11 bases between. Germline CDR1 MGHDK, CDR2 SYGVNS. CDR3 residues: CASSAGHSYEQYF. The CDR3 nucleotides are TGTGCCAGCAGTGCAGGACACAGTTACGAGCAGTACTTC.

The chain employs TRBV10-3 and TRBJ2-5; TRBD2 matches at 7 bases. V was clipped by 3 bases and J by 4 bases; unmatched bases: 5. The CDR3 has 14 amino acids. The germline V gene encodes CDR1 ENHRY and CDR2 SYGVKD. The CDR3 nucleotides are TGTGCCATCAGTGACGGGAGGTCATCAGAGACCCAGTACTTC. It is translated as CAISDGRSSETQYF.

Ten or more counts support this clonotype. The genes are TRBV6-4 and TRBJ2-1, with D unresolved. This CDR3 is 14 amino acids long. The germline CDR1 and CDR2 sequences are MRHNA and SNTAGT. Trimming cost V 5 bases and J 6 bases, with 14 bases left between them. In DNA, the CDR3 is TGTGCCAGCAGTAGGCTTCGAGATGGCAATGAGCAGTTCTTC. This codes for CASSRLRDGNEQFF.

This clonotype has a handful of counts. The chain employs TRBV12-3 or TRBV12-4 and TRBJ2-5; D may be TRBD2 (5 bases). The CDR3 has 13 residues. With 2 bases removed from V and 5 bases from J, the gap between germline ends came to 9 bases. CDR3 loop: CASSLPPGETQYF. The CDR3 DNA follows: TGTGCCAGCAGTTTACCCCCGGGGGAGACCCAGTACTTC.

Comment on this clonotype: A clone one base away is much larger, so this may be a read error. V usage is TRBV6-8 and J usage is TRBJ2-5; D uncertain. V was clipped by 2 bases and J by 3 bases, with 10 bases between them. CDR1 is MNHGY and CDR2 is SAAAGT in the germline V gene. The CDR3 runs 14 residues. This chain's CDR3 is CASSYTGREETQYF. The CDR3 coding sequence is TGTGCCAGCAGTTACACGGGTAGGGAAGAGACCCAGTACTTC.

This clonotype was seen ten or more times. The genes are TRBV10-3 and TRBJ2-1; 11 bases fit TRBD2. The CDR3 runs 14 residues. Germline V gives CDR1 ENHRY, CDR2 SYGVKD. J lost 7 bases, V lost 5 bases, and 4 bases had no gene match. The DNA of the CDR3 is TGTGCCATCAGTCTTACTAGCGGGGGTAATGAGCAGTTCTTC. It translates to CAISLTSGGNEQFF.

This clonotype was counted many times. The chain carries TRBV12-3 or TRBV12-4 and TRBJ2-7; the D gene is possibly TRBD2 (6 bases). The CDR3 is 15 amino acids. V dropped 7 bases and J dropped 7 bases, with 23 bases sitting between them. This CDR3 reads CASTQRGQGSGEQYF. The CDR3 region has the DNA TGTGCCAGCACCCAGAGGGGTCAGGGCAGCGGGGAGCAGTACTTC.